This T cell receptor (beta chain) comes out of a study of blood T cell repertoires in COVID-19. Study-wide context: Collection of acute and convalescent COVID-19 samples took place in the United States, Italy and Spain.

Per the study methods: How many nucleated cells were present was estimated from reference gene primer amplification. Sequencing used immunoSEQ multiplex PCR; TCRdb keeps in-frame clones, though not all of them. Clonal size and the V and J genes are those of that table, whereas D and trimming came from the DNA. Seen here are some 510,000 clones, approximately 90% observed once, and the top ten hold approximately 1.8%. This clone has just one count. The sequencing sample was made of PBMCs or T cells enriched from blood (not recorded which). The source of this sequence is a woman aged 40 to 50 who had recovered from COVID-19.

The CDR3: CASSLVWGESNYEQYF. CDR3 DNA sequence: TGTGCCAGCAGCTTAGTTTGGGGGGAGTCGAACTACGAGCAGTACTTC. The chain is built from TRBV7-6 and TRBJ2-7; the D gene is possibly TRBD2 (6 bases). The CDR3 extends over 16 amino acids. V was clipped by 1 base and J by 3 bases, with 16 bases between them. Looked up from germline, CDR1 is SGHVS and CDR2 is FNYEAQ.